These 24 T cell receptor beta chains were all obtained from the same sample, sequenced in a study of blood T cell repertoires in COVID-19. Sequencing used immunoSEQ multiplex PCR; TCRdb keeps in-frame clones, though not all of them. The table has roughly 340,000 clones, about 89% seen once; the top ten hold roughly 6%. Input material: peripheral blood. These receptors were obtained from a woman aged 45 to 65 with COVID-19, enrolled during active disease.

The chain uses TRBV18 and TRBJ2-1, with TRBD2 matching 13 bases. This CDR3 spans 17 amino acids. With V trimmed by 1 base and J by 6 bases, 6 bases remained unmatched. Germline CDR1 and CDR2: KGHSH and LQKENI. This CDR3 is CASSPLVGTSGTNEQFF. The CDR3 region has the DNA TGTGCCAGCTCACCACTGGTCGGGACTAGCGGGACCAATGAGCAGTTCTTC.

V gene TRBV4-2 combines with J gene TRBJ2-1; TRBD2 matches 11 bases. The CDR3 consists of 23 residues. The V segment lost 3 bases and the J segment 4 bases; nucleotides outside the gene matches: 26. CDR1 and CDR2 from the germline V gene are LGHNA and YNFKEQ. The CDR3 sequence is CASSHDARTTSGSTIKRYNEQFF. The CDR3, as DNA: TGTGCCAGCAGCCATGACGCGCGTACCACTAGCGGGAGTACGATTAAACGTTACAATGAGCAGTTCTTC.

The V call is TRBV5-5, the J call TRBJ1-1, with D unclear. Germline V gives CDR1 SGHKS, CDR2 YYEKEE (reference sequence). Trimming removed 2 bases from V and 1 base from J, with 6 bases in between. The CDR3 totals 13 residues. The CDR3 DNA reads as TGTGCCAGCAGCTTTGCGGGGAACACTGAAGCTTTCTTT. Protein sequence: CASSFAGNTEAFF.

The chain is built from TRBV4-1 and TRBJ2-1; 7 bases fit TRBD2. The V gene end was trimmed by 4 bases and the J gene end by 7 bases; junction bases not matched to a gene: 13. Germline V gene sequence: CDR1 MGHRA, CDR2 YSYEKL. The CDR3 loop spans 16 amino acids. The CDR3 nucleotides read TGCGCCAGCAGCCCGCAAGGAAGCGGGATTCTGAATGAGCAGTTCTTC. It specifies CASSPQGSGILNEQFF.

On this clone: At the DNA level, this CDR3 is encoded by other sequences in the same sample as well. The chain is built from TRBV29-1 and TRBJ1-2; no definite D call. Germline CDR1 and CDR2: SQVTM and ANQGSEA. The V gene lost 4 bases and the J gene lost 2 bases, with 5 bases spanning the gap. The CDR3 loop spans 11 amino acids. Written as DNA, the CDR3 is TGCAGCGTTGGGGCGAACTATGGCTACACCTTC. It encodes CSVGANYGYTF.

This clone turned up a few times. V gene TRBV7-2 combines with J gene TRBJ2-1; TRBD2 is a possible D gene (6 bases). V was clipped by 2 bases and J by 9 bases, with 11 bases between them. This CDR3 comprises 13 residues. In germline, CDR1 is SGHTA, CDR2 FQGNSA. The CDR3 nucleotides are TGTGCCAGCAGCTTAACTAGCTTGGGTGAGCAGTTCTTC. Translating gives CASSLTSLGEQFF.

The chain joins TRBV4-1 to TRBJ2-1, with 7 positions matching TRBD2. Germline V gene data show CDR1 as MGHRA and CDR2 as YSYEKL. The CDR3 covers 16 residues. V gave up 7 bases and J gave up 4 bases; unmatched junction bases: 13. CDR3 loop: CASTISLAGSYNEQFF. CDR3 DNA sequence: TGCGCCAGCACCATTAGTTTAGCGGGCTCTTACAATGAGCAGTTCTTC.

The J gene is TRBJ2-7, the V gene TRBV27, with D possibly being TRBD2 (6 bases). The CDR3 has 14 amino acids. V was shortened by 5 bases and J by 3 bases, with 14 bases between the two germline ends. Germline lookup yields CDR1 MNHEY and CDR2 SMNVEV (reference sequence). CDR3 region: CASSPRGSGYEQYF. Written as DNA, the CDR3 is TGTGCCAGCAGTCCCCGAGGTAGCGGCTACGAGCAGTACTTC.

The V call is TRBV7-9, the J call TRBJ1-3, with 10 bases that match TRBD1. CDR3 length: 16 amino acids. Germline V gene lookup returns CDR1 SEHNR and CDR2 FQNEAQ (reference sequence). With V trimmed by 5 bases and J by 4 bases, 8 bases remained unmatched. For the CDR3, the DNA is TGTGCCAGCAGCCTAAGCGGGACAGGGGTCGGAAACACCATATATTTT. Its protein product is CASSLSGTGVGNTIYF.

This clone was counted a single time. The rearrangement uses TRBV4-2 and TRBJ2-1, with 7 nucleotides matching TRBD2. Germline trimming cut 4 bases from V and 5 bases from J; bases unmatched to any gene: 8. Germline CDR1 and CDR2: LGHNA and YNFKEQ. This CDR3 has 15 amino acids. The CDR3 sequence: CASSLREVRDNEQFF. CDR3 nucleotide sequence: TGTGCCAGCAGCCTTCGGGAGGTGAGGGACAATGAGCAGTTCTTC.

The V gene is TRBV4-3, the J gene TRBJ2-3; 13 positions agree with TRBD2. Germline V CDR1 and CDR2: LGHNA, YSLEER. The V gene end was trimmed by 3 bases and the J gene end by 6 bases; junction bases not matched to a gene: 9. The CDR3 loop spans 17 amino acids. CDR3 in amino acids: CASSQNAGLAGPDTQYF. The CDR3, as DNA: TGCGCCAGCAGCCAGAACGCGGGACTAGCGGGACCTGATACGCAGTATTTT.

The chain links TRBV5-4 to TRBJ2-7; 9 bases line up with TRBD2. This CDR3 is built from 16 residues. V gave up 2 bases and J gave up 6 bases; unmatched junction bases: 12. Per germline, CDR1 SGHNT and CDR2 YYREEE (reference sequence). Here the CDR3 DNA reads TGTGCCAGCAGCTTTCGTGCGTTAGCGGGAGTGACCGAGCAGTACTTC. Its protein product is CASSFRALAGVTEQYF.

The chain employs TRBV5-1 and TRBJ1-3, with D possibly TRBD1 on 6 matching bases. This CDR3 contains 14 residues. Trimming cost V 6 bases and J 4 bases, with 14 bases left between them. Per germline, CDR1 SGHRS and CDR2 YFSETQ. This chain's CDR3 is CASKGVLGGNTIYF. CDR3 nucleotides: TGCGCCAGCAAGGGGGTCCTCGGGGGAAACACCATATATTTT.

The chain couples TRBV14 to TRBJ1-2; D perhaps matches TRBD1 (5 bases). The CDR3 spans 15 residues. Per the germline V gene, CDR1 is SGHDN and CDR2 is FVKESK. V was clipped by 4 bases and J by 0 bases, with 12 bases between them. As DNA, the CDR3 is TGTGCCAGCAGCCGAAACAGGCTCGCTAACTATGGCTACACCTTC. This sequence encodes CASSRNRLANYGYTF.

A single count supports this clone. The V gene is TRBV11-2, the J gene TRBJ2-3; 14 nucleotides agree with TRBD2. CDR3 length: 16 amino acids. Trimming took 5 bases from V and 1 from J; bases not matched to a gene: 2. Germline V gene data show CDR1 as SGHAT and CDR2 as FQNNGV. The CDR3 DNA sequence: TGTGCCAGCAGCGTGACTAGCGGGAGGGGCACAGATACGCAGTATTTT. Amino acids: CASSVTSGRGTDTQYF.

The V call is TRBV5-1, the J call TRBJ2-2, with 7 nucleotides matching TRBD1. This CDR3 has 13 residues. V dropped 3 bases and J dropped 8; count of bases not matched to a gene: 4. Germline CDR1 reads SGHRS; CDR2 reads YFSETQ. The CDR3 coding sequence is TGCGCCAGCAGCTCATTGACAGGGGGGGAGCTGTTTTTT. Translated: CASSSLTGGELFF.

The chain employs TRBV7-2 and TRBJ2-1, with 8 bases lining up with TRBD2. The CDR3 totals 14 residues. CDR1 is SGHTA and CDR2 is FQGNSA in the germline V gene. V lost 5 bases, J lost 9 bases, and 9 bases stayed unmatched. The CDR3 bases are TGTGCCAGCAGCGAAGGACTAGCCGTGGGTGAGCAGTTCTTC. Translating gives CASSEGLAVGEQFF.

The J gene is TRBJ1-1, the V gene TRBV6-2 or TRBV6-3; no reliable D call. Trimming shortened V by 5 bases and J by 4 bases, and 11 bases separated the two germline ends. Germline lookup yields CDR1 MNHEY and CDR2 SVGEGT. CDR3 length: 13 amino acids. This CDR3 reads CASSPWAGTEAFF. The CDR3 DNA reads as TGTGCCAGCAGTCCCTGGGCGGGCACTGAAGCTTTCTTT.

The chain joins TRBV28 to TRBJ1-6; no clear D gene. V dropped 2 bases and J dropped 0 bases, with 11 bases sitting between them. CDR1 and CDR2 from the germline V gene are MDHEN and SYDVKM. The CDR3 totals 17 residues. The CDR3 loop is CASSLIVPSSYNSPLHF. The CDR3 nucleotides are TGTGCCAGCAGTTTAATTGTTCCGAGCTCCTATAATTCACCCCTCCACTTT. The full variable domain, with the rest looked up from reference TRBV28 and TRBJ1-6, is DVKVTQSSRYLVKRTGEKVFLECVQDMDHENMFWYRQDPGLGLRLIYFSYDVKMKEKGDIPEGYSVSREKKERFSLILESASTNQTSMYLCASSLIVPSSYNSPLHFGNGTRLTVT.

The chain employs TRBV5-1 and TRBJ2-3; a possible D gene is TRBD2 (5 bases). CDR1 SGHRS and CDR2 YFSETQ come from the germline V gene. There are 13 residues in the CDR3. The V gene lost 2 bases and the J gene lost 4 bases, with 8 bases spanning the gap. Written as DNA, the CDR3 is TGCGCCAGCAGCTTCCGGGGAGCAGATACGCAGTATTTT. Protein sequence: CASSFRGADTQYF.

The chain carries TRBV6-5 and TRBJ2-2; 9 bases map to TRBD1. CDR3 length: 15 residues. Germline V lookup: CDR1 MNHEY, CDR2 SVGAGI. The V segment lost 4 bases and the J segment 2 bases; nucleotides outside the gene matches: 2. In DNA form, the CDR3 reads TGTGCCAGCAGTTGGGGACAGGGAAACACCGGGGAGCTGTTTTTT. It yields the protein CASSWGQGNTGELFF.

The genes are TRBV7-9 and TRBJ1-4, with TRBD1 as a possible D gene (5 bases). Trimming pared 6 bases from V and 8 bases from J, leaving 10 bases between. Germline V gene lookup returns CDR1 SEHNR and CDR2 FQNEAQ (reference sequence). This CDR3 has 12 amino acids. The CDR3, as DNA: TGTGCCAGCAGTAACCAGGGAGAAAAACTGTTTTTT. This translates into CASSNQGEKLFF.

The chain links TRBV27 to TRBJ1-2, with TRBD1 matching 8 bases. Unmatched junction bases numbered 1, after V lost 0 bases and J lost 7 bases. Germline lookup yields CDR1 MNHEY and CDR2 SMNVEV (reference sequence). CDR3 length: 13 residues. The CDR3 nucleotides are TGTGCCAGCAGTTTATCGACAGGGGTTGGCTACACCTTC. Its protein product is CASSLSTGVGYTF.

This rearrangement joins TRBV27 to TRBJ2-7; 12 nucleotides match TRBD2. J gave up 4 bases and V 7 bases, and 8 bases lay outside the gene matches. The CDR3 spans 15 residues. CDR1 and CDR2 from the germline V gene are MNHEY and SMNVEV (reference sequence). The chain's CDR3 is CASIQLAGGRYEQYF. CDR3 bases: TGTGCCAGCATACAACTAGCGGGAGGAAGATACGAGCAGTACTTC.